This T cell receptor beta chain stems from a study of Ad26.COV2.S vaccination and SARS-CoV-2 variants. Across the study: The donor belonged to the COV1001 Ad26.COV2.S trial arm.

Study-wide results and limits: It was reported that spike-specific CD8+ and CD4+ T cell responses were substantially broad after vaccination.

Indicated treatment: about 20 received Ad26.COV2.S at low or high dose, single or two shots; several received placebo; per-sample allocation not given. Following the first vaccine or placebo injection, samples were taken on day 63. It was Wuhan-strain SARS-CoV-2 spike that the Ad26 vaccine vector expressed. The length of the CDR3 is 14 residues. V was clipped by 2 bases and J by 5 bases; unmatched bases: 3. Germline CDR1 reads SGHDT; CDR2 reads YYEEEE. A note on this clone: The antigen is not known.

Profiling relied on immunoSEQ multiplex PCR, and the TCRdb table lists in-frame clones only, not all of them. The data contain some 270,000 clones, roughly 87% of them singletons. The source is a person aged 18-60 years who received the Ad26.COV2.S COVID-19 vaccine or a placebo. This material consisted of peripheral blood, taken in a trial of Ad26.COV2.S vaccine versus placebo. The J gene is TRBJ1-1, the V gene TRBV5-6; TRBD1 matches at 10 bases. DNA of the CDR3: TGTGCCAGCAGCTTCGGGACAGGGGTAACTGAAGCTTTCTTT. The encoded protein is CASSFGTGVTEAFF.